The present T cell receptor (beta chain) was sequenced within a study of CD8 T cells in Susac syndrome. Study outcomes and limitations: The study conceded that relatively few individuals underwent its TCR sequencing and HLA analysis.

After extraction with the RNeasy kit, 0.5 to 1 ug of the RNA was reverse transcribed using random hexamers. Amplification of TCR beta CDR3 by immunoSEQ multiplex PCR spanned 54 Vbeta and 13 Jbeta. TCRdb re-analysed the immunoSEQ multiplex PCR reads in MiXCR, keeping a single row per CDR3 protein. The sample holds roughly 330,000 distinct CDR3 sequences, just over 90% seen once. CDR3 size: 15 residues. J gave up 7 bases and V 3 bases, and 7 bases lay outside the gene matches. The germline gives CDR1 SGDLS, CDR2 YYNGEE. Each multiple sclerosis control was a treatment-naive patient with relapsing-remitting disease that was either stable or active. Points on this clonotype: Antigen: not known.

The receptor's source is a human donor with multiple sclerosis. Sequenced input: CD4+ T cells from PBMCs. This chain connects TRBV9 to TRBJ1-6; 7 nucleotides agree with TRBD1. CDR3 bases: TGTGCCAGCAGCGGGAGAGCAGGGGGGAATTCACCCCTCCACTTT. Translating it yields CASSGRAGGNSPLHF.